The rows below give T cell receptor beta chains drawn from one sample of a study of yellow fever vaccine responses in identical twins. TCRdb re-called the RT-PCR reads through MiXCR, storing one row per CDR3 protein. This table holds about 8,700 distinct CDR3 sequences, approximately 88% found once. Sequences were derived from T cells from blood (PBMCs), unsorted or a sorted subset (not recorded which), sampled before or after yellow fever vaccination (not recorded which). These receptors were taken from a woman under 30 who received the yellow fever vaccine. CDR3s include the opening cysteine and the closing phenylalanine or tryptophan. A D gene is named only where the DNA matches it firmly. A row's size may be missing; if present it is once, few, many or a size class.

D gene,clone size,J gene,V gene,CDR3 DNA,CDR3 protein
.,.,TRBJ2-6,TRBV21-1,TGTGCCAGCAGCAAAGCTGGGGCCAACGTCCTGACTTTC,CASSKAGANVLTF
.,.,TRBJ1-2,TRBV25-1,TGTGCCAGCAGCGAGACTAAACAGGGAGGCTATGGCTACACCTTC,CASSETKQGGYGYTF
.,.,TRBJ1-3,TRBV7-9,TGTGCCAGCAGCTCAATAGAAAACGCTGGAAACACCATATATTTT,CASSSIENAGNTIYF
.,.,TRBJ1-4,TRBV7-9,TGTGCCAGCAGCTCCGACAGGAATAATGAAAAACTGTTTTTT,CASSSDRNNEKLFF
TRBD2,.,TRBJ2-1,TRBV4-1,TGCGCCAGCAGCCCAGCGGGAGGGCCCCGAAATGAGCAGTTCTTC,CASSPAGGPRNEQFF
.,.,TRBJ1-5,TRBV4-3,TGCGCCAGCAGCCAAGGGCCGGGAGATCAGCCCCAGCATTTT,CASSQGPGDQPQHF
.,.,TRBJ2-7,TRBV11-1,TGTGCCAGCAGCTTAGTTATAAACAGCTTCCTCGAGCAGTACTTC,CASSLVINSFLEQYF
.,.,TRBJ2-1,TRBV5-1,TGCGCCAGCAGCCAGGACTCCTACAATGAGCAGTTCTTC,CASSQDSYNEQFF
TRBD1,once,TRBJ1-3,TRBV4-1,TGCGCCAGCAGCCCGGGACAGCTCTCTGGAAACACCATATATTTT,CASSPGQLSGNTIYF
.,.,TRBJ1-2,TRBV29-1,TGCAGCGTTGAAACAAGAGACTATGGCTACACCTTC,CSVETRDYGYTF
.,.,TRBJ2-3,TRBV7-9,TGTGCCAGCAGTAGAGCAGATACGCAGTATTTT,CASSRADTQYF
TRBD2,.,TRBJ2-1,TRBV11-3,TGTGCCAGCGGCGGGAGTGGCGATGAGCAGTTCTTC,CASGGSGDEQFF
.,.,TRBJ2-7,TRBV28,TGTGCCAGCAGTTGGGACACCTCCTACGAGCAGTACTTC,CASSWDTSYEQYF
.,.,TRBJ2-3,TRBV2,TGTGCCAGCAGTGATGCGAGGGTGGGAGACACAGATACGCAGTATTTT,CASSDARVGDTDTQYF
.,few,TRBJ1-6,TRBV23-1,TGCGCCAGCAGTCTCCCCGGGTGGCCGGCACCCCTCCACTTT,CASSLPGWPAPLHF
.,.,TRBJ1-2,TRBV29-1,TGCAGCGTTGGGGCCGGCTATGGCTACACCTTC,CSVGAGYGYTF
.,once,TRBJ2-2,TRBV5-1,TGCGCCAGCAACCAACTAGGGACCGGGGAGCTGTTTTTT,CASNQLGTGELFF
.,.,TRBJ2-6,TRBV18,TGTGCGGGGGCGCTCCCCTCCTCTGGGGCCAACGTCCTGACTTTC,CAGALPSSGANVLTF
.,.,TRBJ1-5,TRBV6-1,TGTGCCAGCAGTCCGCGGGGGGTCGGACAGCCCCAGCATTTT,CASSPRGVGQPQHF
.,.,TRBJ2-7,TRBV12-3/TRBV12-4,TGTGCCAGCAGTTGGCCTAGCGTTTACGAGCAGTACTTC,CASSWPSVYEQYF
.,.,TRBJ2-3,TRBV6-1,TGTGCCAGCAGTGCCCAGATCCCCTTCACAGATACGCAGTATTTT,CASSAQIPFTDTQYF
.,.,TRBJ1-1,TRBV7-3,TGTGCCAGCAGCCCAGGGCTGGTAGGCGGTGAAGCTTTCTTT,CASSPGLVGGEAFF
.,.,TRBJ1-2,TRBV15,TGTGCCACCAGCAGCCAGGGTTGGAGCTATGGCTACACCTTC,CATSSQGWSYGYTF
.,.,TRBJ1-1,TRBV7-2,TGTGCCAGCAGCTTAGCGCTCGGGGTTAACACTGAAGCTTTCTTT,CASSLALGVNTEAFF
.,.,TRBJ2-1,TRBV6-5,TGTGCCAGCAGTTACTCGACATGGTGCCCCTCCTACAATGAGCAGTTCTTC,CASSYSTWCPSYNEQFF
.,.,TRBJ1-1,TRBV11-1,TGTGCCAGCAGCTTAGTCACTGAAGCTTTCTTT,CASSLVTEAFF
TRBD2,.,TRBJ2-2,TRBV12-3/TRBV12-4,TGTGCCAGCAGTTTACGGGAGGCCACCGGGGAGCTGTTTTTT,CASSLREATGELFF
.,.,TRBJ2-4,TRBV29-1,TGCAGCGTTGAAAGGCATCTAGCCAAAAACATTCAGTACTTC,CSVERHLAKNIQYF
.,.,TRBJ2-3,TRBV15,TGTGCCACCAGCACGGGTCCAGGCGCAGATACGCAGTATTTT,CATSTGPGADTQYF
.,.,TRBJ1-5,TRBV4-1,TGCGCCAGCAGCCAAGATGGGGCTGGTGGCAATCAGCCCCAGCATTTT,CASSQDGAGGNQPQHF
.,.,TRBJ2-3,TRBV20-1,TGCAGTGCTACCTCTGGCGACTTCCGAGATACGCAGTATTTT,CSATSGDFRDTQYF
.,once,TRBJ2-1,TRBV24-1,TGTGCCACCAGCCCGCAGGGGTCATCCTACAATGAGCAGTTCTTC,CATSPQGSSYNEQFF
.,few,TRBJ2-3,TRBV20-1,TGCAGTGCTGGAAACAGAAGGCCAGGGACAGATACGCAGTATTTT,CSAGNRRPGTDTQYF
.,.,TRBJ2-1,TRBV7-6,TGTGCCAGCAGCTTAGAGTCGGGCTTCCGTGAGCAGTTCTTC,CASSLESGFREQFF
TRBD1,.,TRBJ2-3,TRBV3-1,TGTGCCAGCAGCCAAGGGACAGGCTACACAGATACGCAGTATTTT,CASSQGTGYTDTQYF
TRBD1,once,TRBJ2-2,TRBV2,TGTGCCAGCAGTTCGGGACAGGTGTCCCCCGGGGAGCTGTTTTTT,CASSSGQVSPGELFF
TRBD1,.,TRBJ1-2,TRBV18,TGTGCCAGCTCACCGGGACAGGCCTATGGCTACACCTTC,CASSPGQAYGYTF
.,.,TRBJ2-7,TRBV29-1,TGCAGCGTTGAGTTCGGAGGGGCCCCGATTGAGCAGTACTTC,CSVEFGGAPIEQYF
TRBD1,.,TRBJ2-5,TRBV11-3,TGTGCCAGCAGCTTAAACAGGGGAGAAGAGACCCAGTACTTC,CASSLNRGEETQYF
.,.,TRBJ2-1,TRBV7-8,TGTGCCAGCAGCTCTCATGGGACTTTATACAATGAGCAGTTCTTC,CASSSHGTLYNEQFF
.,.,TRBJ2-2,TRBV11-1,TGTGCCGGGTGGGGCGGAAACACCGGGGAGCTGTTTTTT,CAGWGGNTGELFF
.,.,TRBJ2-2,TRBV11-3,TGTGCCAGCAGCCAAAACACCGGGGAGCTGTTTTTT,CASSQNTGELFF